This TCR beta chain originates from a study of T cell responses to AZD1222 COVID-19 vaccine. V trimming: 3 bases; J trimming: 0 bases; junction bases outside the gene matches: 1. Per germline, CDR1 SGHAT and CDR2 FQNNGV. The CDR3 length is 15 residues. Data came from immunoSEQ multiplex PCR; TCRdb stores just in-frame clones and leaves some out. Of under 130,000 clones listed, more than 75% are singletons. The chain carries TRBV11-2 and TRBJ2-3; 9 nucleotides line up with TRBD2. Specimen: peripheral blood, collected on day 0 of AZD1222 vaccination. This TCR derives from an adult in good health. For the CDR3, the DNA is TGTGCCAGCAGCTTTAGCGGGAGCAGCACAGATACGCAGTATTTT. It encodes CASSFSGSSTDTQYF.